Listed below are T cell receptor beta chains from one sample, sequenced in a study of blood T cells in healthy people across ages. TCRdb ran MiXCR on the 5' RACE reads and lists one entry per CDR3 protein. The table includes around 2 million distinct CDR3 sequences, around 40% detected once. The sequencing input was blood. The receptors here all came from a human donor in good health. The CDR3 runs from the conserved cysteine through the conserved F or W. D genes are given only for firm matches. Clone size is given for some rows only: seen once, a few or many times, or a class if the clone is expanded.

d_call	v_call	j_call	clone_size	cdr3_aa	cdr3_nt
.	TRBV29-1	TRBJ2-4	many	CSVLIGLESNIQYF	TGCAGCGTTCTCATAGGGCTAGAATCAAACATTCAGTACTTC
.	TRBV6-2/TRBV6-3	TRBJ1-1	.	CASSYSMATPEAFF	TGTGCCAGCAGTTACTCGATGGCAACTCCTGAAGCTTTCTTT
.	TRBV20-1	TRBJ1-2	.	CCAVRRGAWSANYGYTF	TGCTGTGCTGTCAGAAGGGGCGCCTGGTCTGCTAACTATGGCTACACCTTC
.	TRBV2	TRBJ2-7	few	CASSAVYEQYF	TGTGCCAGCAGTGCCGTATACGAGCAGTACTTC
TRBD2	TRBV29-1	TRBJ2-7	.	CSVPGEGIPPYEQYF	TGCAGCGTTCCCGGGGAGGGGATCCCCCCCTACGAGCAGTACTTC
TRBD2	TRBV7-2	TRBJ2-7	.	CASSLSSGAREQYF	TGTGCCAGCAGCTTATCTAGCGGGGCACGAGAGCAGTACTTC
.	TRBV20-1	TRBJ1-6	few	CSARAGTYSPLHF	TGCAGTGCTAGGGCCGGGACATACTCACCCCTCCACTTT
.	TRBV20-1	TRBJ2-7	few	CSAIRDTYEQYF	TGCAGTGCTATCCGGGACACCTACGAGCAGTACTTC
TRBD1	TRBV6-2/TRBV6-3	TRBJ1-2	.	CASNRDRANYGYTF	TGTGCCAGCAACAGGGACAGGGCAAACTATGGCTACACCTTC
TRBD1	TRBV20-1	TRBJ1-5	.	CGAKPTGGGKPQHF	TGCGGTGCGAAACCTACAGGGGGCGGGAAGCCCCAGCATTTT
TRBD1	TRBV20-1	TRBJ1-4	few	CSASRQGVNEKLFF	TGCAGTGCTTCTCGACAGGGGGTGAATGAAAAACTGTTTTTT
.	TRBV7-9	TRBJ2-7	once	CASSLAEQWGYEQYF	TGTGCCAGCAGCTTAGCCGAACAGTGGGGCTACGAGCAGTACTTC
.	TRBV6-6	TRBJ1-2	many	CASSDRSYGYTF	TGTGCCAGCAGCGACAGGTCTTATGGCTACACCTTC
.	TRBV20-1	TRBJ1-6	.	CSATAAREVSPLHF	TGCAGTGCCACAGCCGCCAGGGAGGTCTCACCCCTCCACTTT
.	TRBV4-3	TRBJ1-3	.	CASSRTYGGAGNTIYF	TGCGCCAGCAGCCGAACATACGGGGGAGCTGGAAACACCATATATTTT
.	TRBV7-3	TRBJ2-7	few	CASSLNPTGAGNEQYF	TGTGCCAGCAGCTTAAACCCCACAGGGGCGGGGAACGAGCAGTACTTC
TRBD2	TRBV15	TRBJ2-5	.	CATSRSTGTSGGETQYF	TGTGCCACCAGCAGATCGACCGGGACTAGCGGGGGGGAGACCCAGTACTTC
TRBD1	TRBV7-2	TRBJ2-1	many	CASSWGGTGVYNEQFF	TGTGCCAGCAGCTGGGGGGGGACAGGGGTTTACAATGAGCAGTTCTTC
.	TRBV3-1	TRBJ2-7	.	CASSQASEGPSGEQYF	TGTGCCAGCAGCCAAGCCAGCGAGGGGCCCTCGGGCGAGCAGTACTTC
TRBD1	TRBV6-2/TRBV6-3	TRBJ1-1	.	CASSYRADRAFMNTEAFF	TGTGCCAGCAGTTATCGGGCGGACAGGGCCTTCATGAACACTGAAGCTTTCTTT
.	TRBV3-1	TRBJ1-4	.	CASSQEGARVDEKLFF	TGTGCCAGCAGCCAAGAAGGGGCCCGGGTGGATGAAAAACTGTTTTTT
.	TRBV3-1	TRBJ1-2	many	CASSPRLYGYTF	TGTGCCAGCAGTCCGAGGCTCTATGGCTACACCTTC
.	TRBV7-9	TRBJ1-2	few	CASSSVGGDGYTF	TGTGCCAGCAGCTCGGTGGGGGGGGATGGCTACACCTTC
TRBD1	TRBV5-1	TRBJ2-7	.	CASRRGTGSYEQYF	TGCGCCAGCAGACGTGGGACAGGGTCGTACGAGCAGTACTTC
TRBD1	TRBV29-1	TRBJ2-3	few	CSVSGGALPDTQYF	TGCAGCGTCTCAGGGGGTGCATTACCAGATACGCAGTATTTT
TRBD2	TRBV7-2	TRBJ2-5	few	CASSWGLAGAQETQYF	TGTGCCAGCAGCTGGGGACTAGCGGGGGCCCAAGAGACCCAGTACTTC
.	TRBV20-1	TRBJ2-5	many	CSALTARTQETQYF	TGCAGTGCTCTAACAGCGCGGACCCAAGAGACCCAGTACTTC
TRBD1	TRBV5-4	TRBJ1-1	.	CASRRRQGSTEAFF	TGTGCCAGCAGGCGTAGACAGGGGAGCACTGAAGCTTTCTTT
.	TRBV29-1	TRBJ2-3	few	CSGKGFSTDTQYF	TGCAGCGGGAAGGGGTTTAGCACAGATACGCAGTATTTT
TRBD2	TRBV5-1	TRBJ2-7	.	CASSFSTGTSGRTYEQYF	TGCGCCAGCAGCTTTAGTACGGGGACTAGCGGGAGAACCTACGAGCAGTACTTC
.	TRBV29-1	TRBJ2-5	.	CSVEPAGYVGETQYF	TGCAGCGTTGAGCCCGCAGGGTATGTTGGAGAGACCCAGTACTTC
TRBD2	TRBV2	TRBJ2-1	.	CASSELAGGIYNEQFF	TGTGCCAGCAGCGAATTAGCGGGGGGAATCTACAATGAGCAGTTCTTC
.	TRBV6-5	TRBJ1-5	.	CASSGGGQPSNQPQHF	TGTGCCAGCTCGGGGGGAGGCCAACCTAGCAATCAGCCCCAGCATTTT
.	TRBV29-1	TRBJ2-1	.	CSVGGQGISNEQFF	TGCAGCGTTGGGGGGCAGGGGATATCGAATGAGCAGTTCTTC
TRBD1	TRBV29-1	TRBJ2-7	many	CSAATGDPYEQYF	TGCAGCGCGGCCACAGGGGACCCCTACGAGCAGTACTTC